This T cell receptor (beta chain) was profiled in a study of T cells in Graves' hyperthyroidism and ophthalmopathy. Amplified regions were TCR beta CDR3 sequences from RNA transcripts. The HTBI primer set served for first-round RT-PCR of the TCR CDR3. TCRdb re-analysed the multiplex PCR reads in MiXCR, keeping a single row per CDR3 protein. This sample has approximately 530,000 distinct CDR3 sequences; 16% occur once, and the top ten carry more than 15%. Germline-derived CDR1 and CDR2 are DFQATT and SNEGSKA (reference sequence). The CDR3 loop spans 12 amino acids. Stable Graves' hyperthyroidism denoted no ophthalmopathy progression over 18 months. This clonotype was seen many times.

The chain couples TRBV20-1 to TRBJ1-5; unclear D gene. The receptor was derived from a woman younger than 35 with Graves' hyperthyroidism. The sequencing sample was made of blood. The CDR3 DNA is TGCAGCGGACGGACTAGCAATCAGCCCCAGCATTTT. It is translated as CSGRTSNQPQHF.